These 11 T cell receptor beta chains were all obtained from the same sample, sequenced in a study of glioma-infiltrating T cells after dendritic cell vaccination. Data came from immunoSEQ multiplex PCR; TCRdb stores just in-frame clones and leaves some out. The sample lists 90,000 to 110,000 clones, almost 90% occurring once. Time point noted: after dendritic cell vaccination, including at tumor progression/relapse. Sequences were derived from blood, sampled after dendritic cell vaccination. Receptors originate from a human donor with glioblastoma.

V is TRBV14 and J is TRBJ2-7; 8 bases are a match to TRBD1. This CDR3 has 15 residues. V trimming: 4 bases; J trimming: 3 bases; junction bases outside the gene matches: 8. Germline V gene data show CDR1 as SGHDN and CDR2 as FVKESK. In nucleotides, the CDR3 is TGTGCCAGCAGCCCGGCCGGGACAGGATTCTACGAGCAGTACTTC. As protein: CASSPAGTGFYEQYF.

CDR3: CSVEKRPLTEAFF. The CDR3 DNA follows: TGCAGCGTTGAAAAGCGCCCCTTGACTGAAGCTTTCTTT. This rearrangement joins TRBV29-1 to TRBJ1-1; no clear D gene. The CDR3 covers 13 residues. Germline V gene data show CDR1 as SQVTM and CDR2 as ANQGSEA. With 2 bases removed from V and 5 bases from J, the gap between germline ends came to 12 bases.

This chain uses TRBV5-4 with TRBJ1-1, with a weak D call TRBD1 (5 bases). The germline V and J ends were trimmed by 0 bases and 3 bases, with 9 bases remaining between them. Germline loops: CDR1 SGHNT, CDR2 YYREEE (reference sequence). This CDR3 contains 14 residues. CDR3 sequence reads: CASSLALRDTEAFF. In nucleotides, the CDR3 is TGTGCCAGCAGCTTGGCGCTCAGGGACACTGAAGCTTTCTTT.

The V call is TRBV9, the J call TRBJ1-2, with D hard to call. The CDR3 runs 14 residues. Trimming shortened V by 3 bases and J by 0 bases, and 9 bases separated the two germline ends. CDR1 and CDR2 (germline): SGDLS, YYNGEE. CDR3 nucleotides: TGTGCCAGCAGCGCAGAGGTAGCTAACTATGGCTACACCTTC. Protein product: CASSAEVANYGYTF.

This clone showed up just once. V is TRBV4-1 and J is TRBJ1-2; possibly TRBD1 for D (5 bases). The CDR3 has 14 residues. Trimming shortened V by 4 bases and J by 4 bases, and 13 bases separated the two germline ends. CDR1 is MGHRA and CDR2 is YSYEKL in the germline V gene. The CDR3 loop is CASSRGDGPYGYTF. The CDR3 DNA reads as TGCGCCAGCAGCCGGGGGGACGGACCCTATGGCTACACCTTC.

In DNA, the CDR3 is TGTGCCAGCAGCTTAGGGACTAGCCGGGAGGAGACCCAGTACTTC. It codes for CASSLGTSREETQYF. The gene calls are TRBV7-3 and TRBJ2-5, with 9 bases identical to TRBD2. After removal of 2 bases from V and 5 bases from J, the junction contained 6 bases not matched to a gene. There are 15 residues in the CDR3. Germline V gives CDR1 SGHTA, CDR2 FQGTGA.

As DNA, the CDR3 is TGCGCCAGCAGCTTGGTTTCCAGTTACGAGCAGTACTTC. It translates to CASSLVSSYEQYF. The rearrangement uses TRBV5-1 and TRBJ2-7; D remains ambiguous. The CDR3 is 13 amino acids. V dropped 0 bases and J dropped 4 bases, with 8 bases sitting between them. Germline V gene data show CDR1 as SGHRS and CDR2 as YFSETQ.

CDR3 region: CASSLARGGANVLTF. As DNA, the CDR3 is TGTGCCAGCAGCTTAGCACGGGGGGGGGCCAACGTCCTGACTTTC. The chain couples TRBV7-6 to TRBJ2-6; TRBD2 might be the D (6 bases). The ends were cut back, 0 bases at V and 4 bases at J, with 7 bases in the middle. Germline CDR1 reads SGHVS; CDR2 reads FNYEAQ. The CDR3 has 15 amino acids.

This chain uses TRBV6-5 with TRBJ2-1; 7 nucleotides agree with TRBD2. Germline loops: CDR1 MNHEY, CDR2 SVGAGI. CDR3 length: 15 amino acids. V was clipped by 7 bases and J by 6 bases; unmatched bases: 12. CDR3 sequence (DNA): TGTGCCAGCAAAACCTTGGCGGGAGTGGCCAATGAGCAGTTCTTC. Its translation is CASKTLAGVANEQFF.

The rearrangement uses TRBV5-4 and TRBJ2-2; 9 bases are a match to TRBD1. The CDR3 is 14 amino acids. The junction had 5 bases not matched to a gene; V was cut back by 4 bases and J by 7 bases. Germline loops: CDR1 SGHNT, CDR2 YYREEE (reference sequence). The chain's CDR3 is CASSTRQGGGELFF. In DNA, the CDR3 is TGTGCCAGCAGCACCCGACAGGGGGGCGGGGAGCTGTTTTTT.

The chain recombines TRBV6-1 with TRBJ2-7; 8 nucleotides align to TRBD2. This CDR3 is built from 15 residues. The ends lost 2 bases at V and 3 bases at J; junction bases unmatched: 6. Germline CDR1 and CDR2: MNHNS and SASEGT. CDR3 nucleotide sequence: TGTGCCAGCAGTGAACAGATGGGGACTAGCTACGAGCAGTACTTC. The encoded protein is CASSEQMGTSYEQYF.